This T cell receptor beta chain was profiled in a study of cytomegalovirus exposure and HLA in healthy donors. In the case of this clone: Its antigen is unknown.

Germline V gene data show CDR1 as ENHRY and CDR2 as SYGVKD. J gave up 4 bases and V 5 bases, and 22 bases lay outside the gene matches. The CDR3 spans 20 residues. Regarding the study as a whole: TCR beta sequences reportedly predicted most subjects' HLA-A and HLA-B alleles accurately. The investigators catalogued under 200 TCR beta chains as cytomegalovirus-associated.

The PCR ran on 60 Vbeta and 13 Jbeta primers. This table comes from immunoSEQ multiplex PCR, and its TCRdb copy is limited to in-frame clones, with some not included. The sample holds some 240,000 clones, around 73% seen once. The V and J genes are TRBV10-3 and TRBJ1-2, with 10 bases matching TRBD1. The specimen sequenced was PBMCs. The receptor was isolated from a male donor in good health and CMV-seronegative. Here the CDR3 DNA reads TGTGCCATCAGTTCGACAGGGGGCGGGGGAAATCCTCCCCGAGGCTATGGCTACACCTTC. Protein sequence: CAISSTGGGGNPPRGYGYTF.